Following are 15 T cell receptor beta chains from one sample sequenced in a study of blood T cells in healthy people across ages. Sample-barcoded 5' priming and a J-beta primer mix drove a second PCR of roughly 6 to 12 cycles. Each CDR3 protein gets one entry after TCRdb re-called the 5' RACE reads with MiXCR. The data show over 600,000 distinct CDR3 sequences, approximately 21% seen once. The sequencing input was blood. All receptors derive from a man in his 70s in good health.

The gene calls are TRBV3-1 and TRBJ2-7; D may be TRBD2 (6 bases). This CDR3 has 14 amino acids. Looked up from germline, CDR1 is LGHDT and CDR2 is YNNKEL (reference sequence). V lost 7 bases to trimming and J lost 2 bases, with 15 bases between them. CDR3 in DNA: TGTGCCAGCAACAACCGGGAGTCACCCTACGAGCAGTACTTC. Amino acid sequence: CASNNRESPYEQYF.

About this clonotype: A much more abundant neighbour one base away suggests this may be a read error. The chain uses TRBV20-1 and TRBJ2-5; D is perhaps TRBD1 (7 bases). The CDR3 sequence is 16 residues long. With 2 bases removed from V and 4 bases from J, the gap between germline ends came to 20 bases. Per the germline V gene, CDR1 is DFQATT and CDR2 is SNEGSKA (reference sequence). In DNA form, the CDR3 reads TGCAGTGCTAGACCGCCGACAGGGACTGGCCGAGAGACCCAGTACTTC. Translated: CSARPPTGTGRETQYF.

The gene calls are TRBV6-2 or TRBV6-3 and TRBJ2-5, with 13 bases fitting TRBD2. The J call is in doubt because the DNA end fits TRBJ2-1 better. Germline CDR1 reads MNHEY; CDR2 reads SVGEGT. The CDR3 runs to 13 residues. CDR3 protein: CASRTSGSNEQFF. In nucleotides, the CDR3 is TGTGCCAGCCGGACTAGCGGGAGCAATGAGCAGTTCTTC.

This clonotype occurred a few times. J is TRBJ2-2 and V is TRBV6-6; 7 nucleotides align to TRBD1. The CDR3 consists of 14 residues. CDR1 is MNHNY and CDR2 is SVGAGI in the germline V gene (reference sequence). V was pared by 6 bases and J by 5 bases, with 6 bases of the junction left unmatched. CDR3 DNA: TGTGCCAGCAGGAGGACAGGCTATACCGGGGAGCTGTTTTTT. Translating it yields CASRRTGYTGELFF.

V is TRBV28 and J is TRBJ2-2; TRBD2 agrees at 16 bases. The J segment lost 6 bases and the V segment lost 8 bases, leaving 6 bases of the junction unmatched. Germline CDR1 is MDHEN and CDR2 is SYDVKM. The CDR3 sequence is 16 residues long. The CDR3 spells CASGTSGRARAGELFF. CDR3 nucleotide sequence: TGTGCCAGCGGGACTAGCGGGAGGGCGCGCGCCGGGGAGCTGTTTTTT. Complete variable domain (other parts from reference TRBV28 and TRBJ2-2): DVKVTQSSRYLVKRTGEKVFLECVQDMDHENMFWYRQDPGLGLRLIYFSYDVKMKEKGDIPEGYSVSREKKERFSLILESASTNQTSMYLCASGTSGRARAGELFFGEGSRLTVL.

This chain joins TRBV6-1 and TRBJ2-5; D is perhaps TRBD2 (5 bases). With 7 bases removed from V and 5 bases from J, the gap between germline ends came to 11 bases. CDR3 length: 12 amino acids. CDR1 and CDR2 (germline): MNHNS, SASEGT. In DNA, the CDR3 is TGTGCCAGCAACCCGAGGAGGGAGACCCAGTACTTC. Translating gives CASNPRRETQYF.

The chain employs TRBV27 and TRBJ2-2; no firm D call. CDR1 is MNHEY and CDR2 is SMNVEV in the germline V gene (reference sequence). The CDR3 has 14 residues. The V end was cut by 4 bases, the J end by 6 bases, with 12 bases between. The CDR3 DNA sequence: TGTGCCAGCAGTTCGGTCGGTTACGCCGGGGAGCTGTTTTTT. It is translated as CASSSVGYAGELFF.

The CDR3 is CASPPLTGDNGYTF. DNA of the CDR3: TGTGCCAGCCCCCCCCTGACAGGGGATAATGGCTACACCTTC. The chain combines TRBV3-1 with TRBJ1-2, with 8 bases that match TRBD1. The J segment lost 6 bases and the V segment lost 8 bases, leaving 11 bases of the junction unmatched. This CDR3 is built from 14 residues. Germline V gene lookup returns CDR1 LGHDT and CDR2 YNNKEL (reference sequence).

Concerning this clonotype: This may arise from a read error, as a much more abundant clone is one base away. V gene TRBV7-9 combines with J gene TRBJ2-1, with 8 bases identical to TRBD2. With 5 bases clipped from V and 7 bases from J, the junction kept 10 bases outside the gene matches. Germline values: CDR1 SEHNR, CDR2 FQNEAQ (reference sequence). This CDR3 has 15 amino acids. The CDR3 protein is CASSTGLVGVNEQFF. CDR3 DNA sequence: TGTGCCAGCAGCACGGGACTAGTGGGAGTGAATGAGCAGTTCTTC.

This clonotype was seen only a few times. The V call is TRBV27, the J call TRBJ2-7, with D tentatively TRBD2 (10 bases). V was pared by 4 bases and J by 2 bases, with 27 bases between. This CDR3 has 19 residues. The germline V gene encodes CDR1 MNHEY and CDR2 SMNVEV (reference sequence). CDR3 bases: TGTGCCAGCAGTTCAGGGGACAGGGCGCTAGCGGGAGAACCCTACGAGCAGTACTTC. Amino acids: CASSSGDRALAGEPYEQYF.

The rearrangement joins TRBV12-3 or TRBV12-4 to TRBJ2-7; 9 bases map to TRBD2. The CDR3 runs to 14 residues. Unmatched junction bases numbered 4, after V lost 2 bases and J lost 5 bases. The CDR3 nucleotides read TGTGCCAGCAGTTTACGGCTAGCGGGAAACGAGCAGTACTTC. As protein: CASSLRLAGNEQYF.

This clonotype was seen only a few times. The chain joins TRBV6-6 to TRBJ2-5; D is ambiguous. Germline V gene data show CDR1 as MNHNY and CDR2 as SVGAGI (reference sequence). V lost 4 bases, J lost 5 bases, and 8 bases lay in between. The CDR3 is 12 amino acids. The CDR3: CASSSPDETQYF. The CDR3 region has the DNA TGTGCCAGCAGTTCCCCCGACGAGACCCAGTACTTC.

This clonotype was observed a handful of times. The chain joins TRBV11-1 to TRBJ2-5; possible D gene TRBD1, 5 bases. The DNA end lines up better with TRBJ2-7; the J call may be wrong. This CDR3 is built from 15 residues. The germline CDR1 and CDR2 sequences are SGHAT and FQDESV (reference sequence). The CDR3 reads CASSLTDSSSYEQYF. The CDR3 DNA is TGTGCCAGCAGTTTAACCGACAGCTCTTCCTACGAGCAGTACTTC.

The chain joins TRBV20-1 to TRBJ2-1, with D unresolved. The V end was cut by 3 bases, the J end by 5 bases, with 14 bases between. CDR1 and CDR2 (germline): DFQATT, SNEGSKA (reference sequence). The CDR3 is made up of 14 amino acids. The CDR3 sequence: CSASTLVGDNEQFF. CDR3 nucleotide sequence: TGCAGTGCTAGCACTCTAGTTGGTGACAATGAGCAGTTCTTC.

The rearrangement links TRBV6-5 to TRBJ1-3; D is perhaps TRBD1 (5 bases). The CDR3 sequence is 14 residues long. Trimming removed 5 bases at V and 4 bases at J, with 12 bases between. Germline V gene sequence: CDR1 MNHEY, CDR2 SVGAGI. This chain's CDR3 is CASSQLRDGNTIYF. The CDR3 DNA follows: TGTGCCAGCAGTCAGTTGAGGGACGGAAACACCATATATTTT.